These T cell receptor beta chains were read from a single sample in a study of PD-1 blockade in classical Hodgkin lymphoma. TCRdb's table, derived via immunoSEQ multiplex PCR, lists solely in-frame clones and lacks some. The sample has tens of thousands of clones; just over 90% are singletons. This specimen was peripheral blood mononuclear cells (PBMCs), taken before the fourth cycle of nivolumab. The receptors here all came from a human donor with classical Hodgkin lymphoma. CDR3s include the opening cysteine and the closing phenylalanine or tryptophan. Rows give clone size only sometimes, using once, few, many, or a class for an expanded clone.

CASSRKTGENTEAFF,TRBV9,-,TRBJ1-1
CASRPGTGDYEQYF,TRBV28,-,TRBJ2-7
CASSQRETSHTDTQYF,TRBV4-3,-,TRBJ2-3
CSVVPGRGNTEAFF,TRBV29-1,once,TRBJ1-1
CASSSVPGGGTEAFF,TRBV19,once,TRBJ1-1
CASSVRGAEGNYEQYF,TRBV11-2,-,TRBJ2-7
CASPFPGLESNEQFF,TRBV6-1,once,TRBJ2-1
CASSLGAAGTDTQYF,TRBV5-8,-,TRBJ2-3
CASREGQGHGNTEAFF,TRBV2,-,TRBJ1-1
CASSLVVGQPQHF,TRBV11-2,-,TRBJ1-5
CAWTGGQISYTF,TRBV30,-,TRBJ1-2
CASSFSPTGGVYNEQFF,TRBV5-1,-,TRBJ2-1
CACRGPGGNQPQHF,TRBV27,-,TRBJ1-5
CSVIASGGLSSWVEQFF,TRBV29-1,-,TRBJ2-1